This record concerns one T cell receptor (beta chain) sequence. Its target is not known. This entry is derived from a study of identical twins. Whole-study results and caveats: Alpha sequences that were out-of-frame and twin-shared showed an excess of low generation probability.

This CDR3 has 14 residues. Germline V gives CDR1 MNHEY, CDR2 SVGEGT. With V trimmed by 8 bases and J by 8 bases, 11 bases remained unmatched. After template switching added a universal primer site, the resulting cDNA carried unique molecular identifiers. Using its own MiXCR run on the 5' RACE reads, TCRdb lists one record per CDR3 protein. Seen here are about 240,000 distinct CDR3 sequences, more than 9.5% observed once, and the top ten hold more than 3.5%. These data were also reused for a study on yellow fever vaccine responses in identical twins.

This chain links TRBV6-2 or TRBV6-3 with TRBJ2-1; 8 bases match TRBD2. The receptor was derived from a woman younger than 35 in good health. The sample taken for sequencing was memory (CD45RO+) T cells sorted from blood. CDR3 coding DNA: TGTGCCAGCTCTTCGGGAGGGCCTACAGATGAGCAGTTCTTC. Translation gives CASSSGGPTDEQFF.